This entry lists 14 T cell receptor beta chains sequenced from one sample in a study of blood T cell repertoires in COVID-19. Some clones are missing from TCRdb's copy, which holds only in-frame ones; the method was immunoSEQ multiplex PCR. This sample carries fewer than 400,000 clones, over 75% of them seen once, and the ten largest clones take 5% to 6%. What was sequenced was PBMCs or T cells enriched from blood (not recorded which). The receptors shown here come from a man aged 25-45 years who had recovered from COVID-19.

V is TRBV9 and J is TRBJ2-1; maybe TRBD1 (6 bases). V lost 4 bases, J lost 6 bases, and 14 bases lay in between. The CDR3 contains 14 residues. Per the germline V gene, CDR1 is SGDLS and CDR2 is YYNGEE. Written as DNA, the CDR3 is TGTGCCAGCAGCCCCCGTGGACAGCTCAATGAGCAGTTCTTC. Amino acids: CASSPRGQLNEQFF.

The CDR3 sequence: CAWRTGGIYEQYF. The CDR3 nucleotides are TGTGCCTGGAGGACAGGGGGCATCTACGAGCAGTACTTC. The genes are TRBV30 and TRBJ2-7; TRBD1 matches 10 bases. V lost 3 bases to trimming and J lost 3 bases; unmatched junction nucleotides: 2. Germline values: CDR1 GTSNPN, CDR2 SVGIG (reference sequence). The length of the CDR3 is 13 residues. The full variable domain, rest sourced from reference TRBV30 and TRBJ2-7, is SQTIHQWPATLVQPVGSPLSLECTVEGTSNPNLYWYRQAAGRGLQLLFYSVGIGQISSEVPQNLSASRPQDRQFILSSKKLLLSDSGFYLCAWRTGGIYEQYFGPGTRLTVT.

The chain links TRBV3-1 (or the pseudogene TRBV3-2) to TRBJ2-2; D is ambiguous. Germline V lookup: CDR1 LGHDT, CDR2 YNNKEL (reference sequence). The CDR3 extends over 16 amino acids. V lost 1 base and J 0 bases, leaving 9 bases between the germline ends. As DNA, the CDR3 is TGTGCCAGCAGCCAAGGAGCGTTAGCGAACACCGGGGAGCTGTTTTTT. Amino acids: CASSQGALANTGELFF.

In DNA form, the CDR3 reads TGTGCCACCAGCACACGGACTAGCGGGGGAACGCAGTATTTT. Its translation: CATSTRTSGGTQYF. This chain uses TRBV15 with TRBJ2-3; 13 bases fit TRBD2. The CDR3 is 14 residues long. The germline V gene encodes CDR1 LNHNV and CDR2 YYDKDF (reference sequence). The J segment lost 9 bases and the V segment lost 4 bases, leaving 4 bases of the junction unmatched.

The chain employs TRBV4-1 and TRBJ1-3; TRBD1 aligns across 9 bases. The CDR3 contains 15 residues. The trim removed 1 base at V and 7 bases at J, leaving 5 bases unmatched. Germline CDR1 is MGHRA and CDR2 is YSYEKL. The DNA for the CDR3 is TGCGCCAGCAGCCAAGGCCTACAGGGGGCGAACACCATATATTTT. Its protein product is CASSQGLQGANTIYF.

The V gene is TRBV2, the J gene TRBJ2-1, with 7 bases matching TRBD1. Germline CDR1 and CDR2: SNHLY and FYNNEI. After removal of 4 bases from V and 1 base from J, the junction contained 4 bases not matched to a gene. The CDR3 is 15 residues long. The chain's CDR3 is CASSGRQGSYNEQFF. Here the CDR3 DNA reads TGTGCCAGCAGTGGACGACAGGGATCCTACAATGAGCAGTTCTTC.

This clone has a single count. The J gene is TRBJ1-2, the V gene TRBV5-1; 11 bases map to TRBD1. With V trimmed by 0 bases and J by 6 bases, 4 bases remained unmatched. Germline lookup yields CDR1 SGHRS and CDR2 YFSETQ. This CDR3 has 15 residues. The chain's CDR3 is CASSLVGQGGNGYTF. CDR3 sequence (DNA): TGCGCCAGCAGCTTGGTGGGACAGGGGGGCAATGGCTACACCTTC.

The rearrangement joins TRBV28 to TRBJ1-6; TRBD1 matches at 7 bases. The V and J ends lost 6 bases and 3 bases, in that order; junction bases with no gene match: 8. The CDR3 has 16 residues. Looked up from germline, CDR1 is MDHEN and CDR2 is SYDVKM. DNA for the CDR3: TGTGCCAGCAGCCCGACAGGGTCTGTCTATAATTCACCCCTCCACTTT. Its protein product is CASSPTGSVYNSPLHF.

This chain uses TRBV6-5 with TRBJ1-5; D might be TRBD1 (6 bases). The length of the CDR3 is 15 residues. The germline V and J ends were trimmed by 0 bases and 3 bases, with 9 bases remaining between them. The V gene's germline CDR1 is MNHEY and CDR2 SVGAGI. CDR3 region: CASSYSWTVNQPQHF. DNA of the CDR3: TGTGCCAGCAGTTACTCCTGGACAGTCAATCAGCCCCAGCATTTT.

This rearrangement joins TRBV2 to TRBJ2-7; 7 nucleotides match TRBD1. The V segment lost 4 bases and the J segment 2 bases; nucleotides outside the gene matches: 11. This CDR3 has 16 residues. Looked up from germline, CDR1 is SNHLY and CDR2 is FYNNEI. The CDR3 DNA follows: TGTGCCAGCAGTGTGATATCCGAGACAGGGACCTACGAGCAGTACTTC. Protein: CASSVISETGTYEQYF.

CDR3 nucleotide sequence: TGTGCCAGCAGCCAAGAACCCAGGGTAGGTGGTGGCTACACCTTC. Translating it yields CASSQEPRVGGGYTF. The rearrangement links TRBV3-1 (or the pseudogene TRBV3-2) to TRBJ1-2; the D gene is possibly TRBD1 (5 bases). The CDR3 consists of 15 residues. The V and J ends lost 0 bases and 7 bases respectively, with 15 bases between them. Germline CDR1 reads LGHDT; CDR2 reads YNNKEL (reference sequence).

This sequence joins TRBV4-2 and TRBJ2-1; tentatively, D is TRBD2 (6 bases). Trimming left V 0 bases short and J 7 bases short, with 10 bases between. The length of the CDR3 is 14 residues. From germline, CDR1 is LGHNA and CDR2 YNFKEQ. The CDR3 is CASSQEGTFNEQFF. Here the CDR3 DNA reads TGTGCCAGCAGCCAAGAAGGGACTTTTAATGAGCAGTTCTTC.

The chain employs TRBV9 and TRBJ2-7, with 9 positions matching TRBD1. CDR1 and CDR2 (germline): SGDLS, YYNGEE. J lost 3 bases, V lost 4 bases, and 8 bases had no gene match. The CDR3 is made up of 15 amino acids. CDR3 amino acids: CASSPGTGTIYEQYF. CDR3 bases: TGTGCCAGCAGCCCCGGGACAGGGACTATCTACGAGCAGTACTTC. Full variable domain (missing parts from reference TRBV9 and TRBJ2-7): DSGVTQTPKHLITATGQRVTLRCSPRSGDLSVYWYQQSLDQGLQFLIQYYNGEERAKGNILERFSAQQFPDLHSELNLSSLELGDSALYFCASSPGTGTIYEQYFGPGTRLTVT.

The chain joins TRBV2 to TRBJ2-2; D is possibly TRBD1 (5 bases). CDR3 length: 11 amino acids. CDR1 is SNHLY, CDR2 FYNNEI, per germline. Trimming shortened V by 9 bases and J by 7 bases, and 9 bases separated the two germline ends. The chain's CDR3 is CASLRGGELFF. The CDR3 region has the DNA TGTGCCAGTCTAAGGGGCGGGGAGCTGTTTTTT.